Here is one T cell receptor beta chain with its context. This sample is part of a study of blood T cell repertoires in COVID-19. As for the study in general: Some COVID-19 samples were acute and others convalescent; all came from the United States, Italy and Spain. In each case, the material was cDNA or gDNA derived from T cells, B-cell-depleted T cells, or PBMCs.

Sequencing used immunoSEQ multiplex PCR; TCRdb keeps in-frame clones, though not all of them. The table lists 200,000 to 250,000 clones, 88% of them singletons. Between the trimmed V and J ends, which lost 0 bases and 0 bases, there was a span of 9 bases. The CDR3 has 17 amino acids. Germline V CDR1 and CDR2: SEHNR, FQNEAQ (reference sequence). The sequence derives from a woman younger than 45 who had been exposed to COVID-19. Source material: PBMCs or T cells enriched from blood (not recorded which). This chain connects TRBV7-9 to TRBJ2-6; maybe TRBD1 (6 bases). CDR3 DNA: TGTGCCAGCAGCTTAGCCAGGGGACCCTCTGGGGCCAACGTCCTGACTTTC. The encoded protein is CASSLARGPSGANVLTF.